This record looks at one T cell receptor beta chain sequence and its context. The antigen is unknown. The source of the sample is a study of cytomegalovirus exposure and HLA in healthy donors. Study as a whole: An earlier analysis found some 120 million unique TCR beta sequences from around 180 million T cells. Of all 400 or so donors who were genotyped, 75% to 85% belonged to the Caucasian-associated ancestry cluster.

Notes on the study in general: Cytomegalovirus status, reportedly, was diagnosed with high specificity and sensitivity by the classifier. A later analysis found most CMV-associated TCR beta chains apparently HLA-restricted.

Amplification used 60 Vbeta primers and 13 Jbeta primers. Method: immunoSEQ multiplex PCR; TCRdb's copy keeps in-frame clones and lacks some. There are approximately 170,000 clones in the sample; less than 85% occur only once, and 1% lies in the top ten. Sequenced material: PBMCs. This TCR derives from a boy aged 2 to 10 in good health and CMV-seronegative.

The CDR3 coding sequence is TGTGCCAGCAGCCTCGTTCTGGCAGAAAAACTGTTTTTT. Residues: CASSLVLAEKLFF. The rearrangement joins TRBV28 to TRBJ1-4; D unclear. Germline CDR1 reads MDHEN; CDR2 reads SYDVKM. CDR3 length: 13 amino acids. Trimming shortened V by 6 bases and J by 8 bases, and 13 bases separated the two germline ends.